Following are 23 T cell receptor beta chains from one sample sequenced in a study of shared clonotypes between healthy human individuals. The table came from immunoSEQ multiplex PCR; TCRdb's copy has only in-frame clones and leaves some out. The table records roughly 2.4 million clones, approximately 96% of them present only once. The sample consisted of naive CD4+ T cells sorted from blood. Subset here: CD45RA+ positively selected. The receptors stem from a man between 18 and 29 years old in good health.

The V gene is TRBV5-1, the J gene TRBJ2-2, with 9 bases identical to TRBD1. J was trimmed by 6 bases and V by 0 bases; bases with no gene match: 3. From germline, CDR1 is SGHRS and CDR2 YFSETQ. The CDR3 covers 15 residues. The DNA of the CDR3 is TGCGCCAGCAGCTTGGACAGGGGGCTAGCCGGGGAGCTGTTTTTT. Its translation: CASSLDRGLAGELFF. Looking up the rest from reference TRBV5-1 and TRBJ2-2 gives the full variable domain: KAGVTQTPRYLIKTRGQQVTLSCSPISGHRSVSWYQQTPGQGLQFLFEYFSETQRNKGNFPGRFSGRQFSNSRSEMNVSTLELGDSALYLCASSLDRGLAGELFFGEGSRLTVL.

V gene TRBV7-2 combines with J gene TRBJ1-3, with D hard to call. The CDR3 runs 13 residues. Germline V CDR1 and CDR2: SGHTA, FQGNSA. Between the trimmed V and J ends, which lost 3 bases and 4 bases, there was a span of 7 bases. CDR3 in amino acids: CASSFLLGNTIYF. The CDR3 DNA is TGTGCCAGCAGCTTCCTCTTAGGAAACACCATATATTTT.

CDR3 in DNA: TGTGCCAGCAGCTTATTCCGGCAAGAGACCCAGTACTTC. Protein: CASSLFRQETQYF. The V call is TRBV11-2, the J call TRBJ2-5, with no clear D. Germline lookup yields CDR1 SGHAT and CDR2 FQNNGV. The CDR3 extends over 13 amino acids. Deletions cut 2 bases from V and 2 bases from J, with 6 bases between.

The chain has TRBV5-1 and TRBJ2-7; D possibly corresponds to TRBD2 (5 bases). V lost 0 bases and J 0 bases, leaving 25 bases between the germline ends. Germline V lookup: CDR1 SGHRS, CDR2 YFSETQ. This CDR3 is built from 20 residues. The CDR3 here is CASSLAQYGGQALLSYEQYF. The CDR3, as DNA: TGCGCCAGCAGCTTGGCCCAATATGGCGGGCAGGCCCTCCTCTCCTACGAGCAGTACTTC.

Only one count was recorded for this clone. The chain is built from TRBV18 and TRBJ1-5; D uncertain. V lost 3 bases and J 6 bases, leaving 12 bases between the germline ends. This CDR3 region has 14 residues. The germline gives CDR1 KGHSH, CDR2 LQKENI. CDR3 sequence reads: CASSPLPVAQPQHF. CDR3 nucleotides: TGTGCCAGCTCACCCCTACCGGTCGCTCAGCCCCAGCATTTT.

This chain uses TRBV5-1 with TRBJ2-5; 11 positions agree with TRBD2. Germline CDR1 and CDR2: SGHRS and YFSETQ. This CDR3 has 13 residues. Unmatched junction bases numbered 8, after V lost 9 bases and J lost 7 bases. CDR3: CANTTSGKRTQYF. CDR3 bases: TGCGCCAATACGACTAGCGGGAAAAGGACCCAGTACTTC.

This chain connects TRBV9 to TRBJ2-1, with D possibly matching TRBD1 (6 bases). This CDR3 is built from 14 residues. Germline values: CDR1 SGDLS, CDR2 YYNGEE. Trimming took off 4 bases at V and 7 bases at J, with 15 bases between the two ends. The CDR3 loop is CASSFRGRGNEQFF. CDR3 DNA: TGTGCCAGCAGCTTCCGGGGTAGGGGGAATGAGCAGTTCTTC.

The chain recombines TRBV9 with TRBJ2-6, with D tentatively TRBD1 or TRBD2 (5 bases each). Germline V CDR1 and CDR2: SGDLS, YYNGEE. V lost 0 bases to trimming and J lost 3 bases, with 16 bases between them. CDR3 length: 18 residues. CDR3 nucleotides: TGTGCCAGCAGCGTAGATGGAGAGGGGCGGATTGGGGCCAACGTCCTGACTTTC. Its protein is CASSVDGEGRIGANVLTF.

This rearrangement joins TRBV7-6 to TRBJ2-7, with D unresolved. Per the germline V gene, CDR1 is SGHVS and CDR2 is FNYEAQ. The CDR3 spans 14 residues. V shed 5 bases and J shed 0 bases, with 11 bases lying between them. For the CDR3, the DNA is TGTGCCAGCAGCCCCGACTCACGCTCCTACGAGCAGTACTTC. This gives the protein CASSPDSRSYEQYF.

V usage is TRBV7-2 and J usage is TRBJ2-7; TRBD2 matches at 10 bases. This CDR3 is 16 amino acids long. The V gene end was trimmed by 4 bases and the J gene end by 1 base; junction bases not matched to a gene: 7. Germline CDR1 is SGHTA and CDR2 is FQGNSA. Here the CDR3 reads CASSWWEREGSYEQYF. CDR3 coding DNA: TGTGCCAGCAGCTGGTGGGAGCGGGAGGGGTCCTACGAGCAGTACTTC.

This clone was picked up one time. The chain links TRBV6-1 to TRBJ1-4; 8 bases align to TRBD1. Per germline, CDR1 MNHNS and CDR2 SASEGT. V shed 10 bases and J 7 bases; nucleotides not matched to a gene: 11. This CDR3 is 14 amino acids long. CDR3 in amino acids: CATSLSGGLEKLFF. CDR3 coding DNA: TGTGCCACTTCCTTGTCAGGGGGCCTTGAAAAACTGTTTTTT.

The chain combines TRBV5-1 with TRBJ2-3; TRBD2 matches at 10 bases. The J segment lost 8 bases and the V segment lost 4 bases, leaving 13 bases of the junction unmatched. This CDR3 spans 16 amino acids. Germline lookup yields CDR1 SGHRS and CDR2 YFSETQ. This CDR3 reads CASSLTSGPLLGTQYF. CDR3 nucleotide sequence: TGCGCCAGCAGCCTGACTAGCGGGCCATTGCTCGGTACGCAGTATTTT.

V is TRBV5-1 and J is TRBJ1-6, with D unclear. Germline V gives CDR1 SGHRS, CDR2 YFSETQ. Trimming cost V 0 bases and J 6 bases, with 19 bases left between them. The CDR3 spans 18 residues. The CDR3: CASSLGWRTPASNSPLHF. As DNA, the CDR3 is TGCGCCAGCAGCTTGGGGTGGAGGACCCCAGCGAGTAATTCACCCCTCCACTTT.

About this clone itself: The same CDR3 can be traced to other DNA sequences in this sample. The chain combines TRBV2 with TRBJ1-2; 7 bases fit TRBD1. Germline loops: CDR1 SNHLY, CDR2 FYNNEI. V trimming: 5 bases; J trimming: 1 base; junction bases outside the gene matches: 1. This CDR3 has 13 residues. CDR3 sequence reads: CASSRDSNYGYTF. CDR3 bases: TGTGCCAGCAGTCGGGACAGTAACTATGGCTACACCTTC.

The chain carries TRBV27 and TRBJ1-6; D is perhaps TRBD1 (6 bases). V lost 2 bases to trimming and J lost 9 bases, with 14 bases between them. Germline V CDR1 and CDR2: MNHEY, SMNVEV (reference sequence). CDR3 size: 15 residues. CDR3 sequence reads: CASSLNWQGISPLHF. The DNA for the CDR3 is TGTGCCAGCAGTTTAAACTGGCAGGGGATTTCACCCCTCCACTTT.

The chain joins TRBV30 to TRBJ1-5, with 7 bases that match TRBD1. The V gene end was trimmed by 5 bases and the J gene end by 3 bases; junction bases not matched to a gene: 1. The CDR3 covers 12 residues. Germline lookup yields CDR1 GTSNPN and CDR2 SVGIG (reference sequence). As DNA, the CDR3 is TGTGCCTGGGGGACAGTCAATCAGCCCCAGCATTTT. It encodes CAWGTVNQPQHF.

The genes are TRBV5-8 and TRBJ1-5, with D perhaps matching TRBD1 (6 bases). Germline-derived CDR1 and CDR2 are SGHTS and YDEGEE. V shed 3 bases and J shed 4 bases, with 11 bases lying between them. This CDR3 is 14 amino acids long. The CDR3 sequence: CASSWGQPNQPQHF. For the CDR3, the DNA is TGTGCCAGCAGCTGGGGACAACCGAATCAGCCCCAGCATTTT.

This chain uses TRBV27 with TRBJ2-3; 8 positions match TRBD2. Germline V gives CDR1 MNHEY, CDR2 SMNVEV (reference sequence). The CDR3 spans 17 residues. With V trimmed by 4 bases and J by 0 bases, 9 bases remained unmatched. CDR3 nucleotide sequence: TGTGCCAGCAGTTCATCCATAGCGGGGATAAGCACAGATACGCAGTATTTT. Residues: CASSSSIAGISTDTQYF.

This clone was recorded once. The CDR3 sequence: CASSLGVISGTGELFF. CDR3 coding DNA: TGCGCCAGCAGCTTAGGGGTGATAAGCGGCACCGGGGAGCTGTTTTTT. The V call is TRBV5-1, the J call TRBJ2-2; D may match TRBD1 or TRBD2 (5 bases each). Germline V CDR1 and CDR2: SGHRS, YFSETQ. This CDR3 has 16 residues. The V and J ends lost 2 bases and 4 bases respectively, with 15 bases between them.

The chain combines TRBV11-2 with TRBJ2-5, with TRBD1 as a possible D gene (5 bases). Germline CDR1 and CDR2: SGHAT and FQNNGV. V was cut by 5 bases and J by 2 bases, with 18 bases left in between. The CDR3 loop spans 16 amino acids. This CDR3 reads CASSRRALPGQETQYF. The DNA for the CDR3 is TGTGCCAGCAGCCGCAGGGCTTTACCCGGACAAGAGACCCAGTACTTC.

The chain couples TRBV6-1 to TRBJ2-7; a weak D match, TRBD1 (6 bases). Looked up from germline, CDR1 is MNHNS and CDR2 is SASEGT. This CDR3 comprises 15 residues. V lost 0 bases, J lost 3 bases, and 12 bases lay in between. The CDR3 is CASSEAPGARYEQYF. The DNA of the CDR3 is TGTGCCAGCAGTGAAGCACCAGGGGCGCGCTACGAGCAGTACTTC.

The chain has TRBV6-5 and TRBJ1-4, with unresolved D. The CDR3 consists of 11 residues. Germline assignment: CDR1 MNHEY and CDR2 SVGAGI. Trimming removed 6 bases at V and 11 bases at J, with 10 bases between. CDR3 sequence reads: CASSLEGKLFF. Written as DNA, the CDR3 is TGTGCCAGCAGCCTCGAGGGTAAACTGTTTTTT.

The chain recombines TRBV15 with TRBJ2-7; D could derive from TRBD1 or TRBD2 (5 bases each). Germline CDR1 is LNHNV and CDR2 is YYDKDF (reference sequence). The V end was cut by 1 base, the J end by 3 bases, with 10 bases between. This CDR3 contains 14 residues. CDR3 region: CATSRVGEVYEQYF. CDR3 nucleotide sequence: TGTGCCACCAGCAGAGTGGGGGAAGTCTACGAGCAGTACTTC.